This is a list of T cell receptor beta chains from one sample in a study of cytomegalovirus exposure and HLA in healthy donors. Measured with immunoSEQ multiplex PCR; TCRdb has only the in-frame clones, and not every one. The table includes roughly 170,000 clones, 84% detected once. Source material: PBMCs. These receptors originate from a girl aged 2-15 years in good health and CMV-seropositive. Each CDR3 is given with its conserved first and last residue. A D gene is named only where the DNA matches it firmly. Expanded clones get a size class; other rows say once, few or many, or leave the size out.

J gene | D gene | clone size | V gene | CDR3 protein | CDR3 DNA
TRBJ2-7 | TRBD2 | - | TRBV28 | CASSDPGLGLYEQYF | TGTGCCAGCTCCGATCCGGGACTAGGTTTGTACGAGCAGTACTTC
TRBJ2-7 | - | - | TRBV19 | CASSIAHSTYEQYF | TGTGCCAGTAGTATAGCCCACTCGACCTACGAGCAGTACTTC
TRBJ1-3 | - | - | TRBV11-2 | CASSPQDSISSGNTIYF | TGTGCCAGCAGCCCCCAGGACAGCATCTCCTCTGGAAACACCATATATTTT
TRBJ2-4 | TRBD2 | - | TRBV7-9 | CSSSFLPSGRSIAKNIQYF | TGTTCCAGCAGCTTCCTTCCTAGCGGGAGGTCAATAGCCAAAAACATTCAGTACTTC
TRBJ2-2 | - | - | TRBV9 | CASHRGNTGELFF | TGTGCCAGTCACAGAGGGAATACCGGGGAGCTGTTTTTT
TRBJ2-7 | - | once | TRBV25-1 | CASTLGYEQYF | TGTGCCAGTACCCTAGGCTACGAGCAGTACTTC
TRBJ2-7 | - | - | TRBV9 | CASSVMAGDSYEQYF | TGTGCCAGCAGCGTAATGGCCGGGGATTCCTACGAGCAGTACTTC
TRBJ1-2 | - | - | TRBV5-6 | CASRTTRGSSNYGYTF | TGTGCCAGCAGGACGACCCGAGGGTCGTCTAACTATGGCTACACCTTC
TRBJ1-3 | - | - | TRBV6-6 | CASSYSSGRGNTIYF | TGTGCCAGCAGTTACTCGTCGGGGAGGGGAAACACCATATATTTT
TRBJ2-7 | - | - | TRBV30 | CAWSFTGTTYEQYF | TGTGCCTGGAGTTTTACAGGGACCACCTACGAGCAGTACTTC
TRBJ1-5 | TRBD1 | - | TRBV30 | CAWSVRTGNQPQHF | TGTGCCTGGAGTGTAAGGACAGGGAATCAGCCCCAGCATTTT
TRBJ2-5 | - | - | TRBV30 | CAWSVVSKETQYF | TGTGCCTGGAGTGTTGTCAGTAAAGAGACCCAGTACTTC
TRBJ2-3 | TRBD2 | - | TRBV2 | CASSETAVAGGPDTQYF | TGTGCCAGCAGTGAAACCGCTGTTGCGGGGGGGCCTGATACGCAGTATTTT
TRBJ2-3 | - | once | TRBV13 | CASSFRESLDTQYF | TGTGCCAGCAGCTTTCGGGAAAGCCTGGATACGCAGTATTTT
TRBJ2-1 | - | - | TRBV7-7 | CASSLGWGHNEQFF | TGTGCCAGCAGCTTAGGTTGGGGGCACAATGAGCAGTTCTTC
TRBJ2-2 | TRBD1 | - | TRBV5-1 | CASSAGQGAAGELFF | TGCGCCAGCAGTGCCGGACAGGGGGCGGCCGGGGAGCTGTTTTTT
TRBJ2-7 | TRBD1 | - | TRBV7-9 | CASSPAEWDRGYEQYF | TGTGCCAGCAGCCCAGCAGAGTGGGACAGGGGTTACGAGCAGTACTTC
TRBJ2-7 | TRBD1 | - | TRBV27 | CASSQIWGQGQVGEQYF | TGTGCCAGCAGTCAGATATGGGGACAGGGTCAGGTCGGCGAGCAGTACTTC
TRBJ1-3 | - | few | TRBV6-5 | CASSYRGPGNTIYF | TGTGCCAGCAGTTACAGAGGGCCTGGAAACACCATATATTTT
TRBJ2-3 | - | - | TRBV9 | CASSVVAGHTDTQYF | TGTGCCAGCAGCGTAGTGGCGGGTCACACAGATACGCAGTATTTT
TRBJ1-5 | - | - | TRBV30 | CAWSVRRDQPQHF | TGTGCCTGGAGTGTACGTCGGGATCAGCCCCAGCATTTT
TRBJ1-2 | - | - | TRBV30 | CAWSVRRGSSNYGYTF | TGTGCCTGGAGTGTACGGCGAGGGTCTTCTAACTATGGCTACACCTTC
TRBJ1-4 | - | few | TRBV4-2 | CASSQKSGASDEKLFF | TGTGCCAGCAGCCAAAAGAGCGGCGCGTCTGATGAAAAACTGTTTTTT
TRBJ2-1 | TRBD2 | - | TRBV6-1 | CASSELAGFNEQFF | TGTGCCAGCAGTGAGCTAGCGGGATTCAATGAGCAGTTCTTC
TRBJ1-4 | - | few | TRBV30 | CAWSFGPNNEKLFF | TGTGCCTGGAGTTTTGGCCCGAATAATGAAAAACTGTTTTTT
TRBJ2-6 | - | few | TRBV5-1 | CASTGMAGANVLTF | TGCGCCAGCACGGGGATGGCTGGGGCCAACGTCCTGACTTTC
TRBJ1-1 | - | once | TRBV4-2 | CASSQGSWTPGTEAFF | TGTGCCAGCAGCCAAGGAAGTTGGACTCCGGGCACTGAAGCTTTCTTT
TRBJ2-7 | TRBD1 | - | TRBV12-5 | CASGLGFTGGRTYEQYF | TGTGCTAGTGGTTTGGGATTCACAGGGGGACGGACCTACGAGCAGTACTTC
TRBJ1-2 | - | - | TRBV10-3 | CAISESGPGYGYTF | TGTGCCATCAGTGAGTCGGGGCCAGGGTATGGCTACACCTTC
TRBJ2-7 | TRBD1 | - | TRBV28 | CASSERTGYTYEQYF | TGTGCCAGCAGCGAAAGGACAGGGTACACGTACGAGCAGTACTTC
TRBJ2-1 | TRBD2 | - | TRBV30 | CAWSVLGWTSGNEQFF | TGTGCCTGGAGTGTTTTGGGATGGACTAGCGGAAATGAGCAGTTCTTC
TRBJ2-7 | TRBD2 | - | TRBV5-4 | CASSLYGTSGYEQYF | TGTGCCAGCAGCTTGTACGGGACTAGCGGCTACGAGCAGTACTTC
TRBJ2-5 | - | - | TRBV5-1 | CASSLVGTAQETQYF | TGCGCCAGCAGCTTGGTTGGCACAGCCCAAGAGACCCAGTACTTC
TRBJ2-7 | - | - | TRBV6-5 | CASSYSIGASSYEQYF | TGTGCCAGCAGTTACTCGATAGGGGCCAGCTCCTACGAGCAGTACTTC
TRBJ2-4 | - | - | TRBV6-5 | CASTSPIVNIQYF | TGTGCCAGCACATCCCCCATTGTTAACATTCAGTACTTC
TRBJ1-5 | TRBD1 | - | TRBV4-2 | CASSLQGGQGGQPQHF | TGTGCCAGCAGCCTCCAAGGGGGACAGGGAGGTCAGCCCCAGCATTTT
TRBJ2-1 | TRBD2 | - | TRBV2 | CASRETKLAARDNEQFF | TGTGCCAGCAGGGAAACAAAACTAGCGGCGAGGGATAATGAGCAGTTCTTC
TRBJ2-5 | TRBD2 | - | TRBV5-1 | CASSSYSGVLQETQYF | TGCGCCAGCAGCTCATATAGCGGGGTACTCCAAGAGACCCAGTACTTC
TRBJ2-4 | - | - | TRBV7-9 | CASDRLAKNIQYF | TGTGCCAGCGACAGACTAGCCAAAAACATTCAGTACTTC
TRBJ2-1 | TRBD2 | - | TRBV2 | CASSDRTSVNEQFF | TGTGCCAGCAGTGATCGGACTAGCGTCAATGAGCAGTTCTTC
TRBJ2-1 | TRBD1 | - | TRBV30 | CAWSWDSPQRQFF | TGTGCCTGGAGTTGGGACAGCCCTCAAAGGCAGTTCTTC
TRBJ2-7 | TRBD2 | - | TRBV27 | CASSFGLAGSEQYF | TGTGCCAGCAGTTTCGGGCTAGCGGGCTCCGAGCAGTACTTC
TRBJ2-7 | - | - | TRBV6-7 | CASMYRPKGGEQYF | TGTGCCAGCATGTACAGACCTAAGGGAGGCGAGCAGTACTTC